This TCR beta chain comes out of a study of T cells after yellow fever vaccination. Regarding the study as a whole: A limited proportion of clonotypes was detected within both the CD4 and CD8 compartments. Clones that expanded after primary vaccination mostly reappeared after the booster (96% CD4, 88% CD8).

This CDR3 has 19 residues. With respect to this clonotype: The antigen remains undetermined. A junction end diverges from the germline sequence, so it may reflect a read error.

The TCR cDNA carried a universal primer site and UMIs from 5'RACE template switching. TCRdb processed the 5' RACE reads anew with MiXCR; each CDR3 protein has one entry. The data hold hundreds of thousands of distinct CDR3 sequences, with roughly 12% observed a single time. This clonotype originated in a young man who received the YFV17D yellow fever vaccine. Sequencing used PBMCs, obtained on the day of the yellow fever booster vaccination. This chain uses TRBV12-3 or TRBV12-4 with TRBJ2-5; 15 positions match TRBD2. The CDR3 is CASSPRTSGRARYQEAQYF. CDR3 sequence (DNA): TGTGCCAGCAGTCCACGGACTAGCGGGAGGGCCAGGTACCAAGAGGCCCAGTACTTC.